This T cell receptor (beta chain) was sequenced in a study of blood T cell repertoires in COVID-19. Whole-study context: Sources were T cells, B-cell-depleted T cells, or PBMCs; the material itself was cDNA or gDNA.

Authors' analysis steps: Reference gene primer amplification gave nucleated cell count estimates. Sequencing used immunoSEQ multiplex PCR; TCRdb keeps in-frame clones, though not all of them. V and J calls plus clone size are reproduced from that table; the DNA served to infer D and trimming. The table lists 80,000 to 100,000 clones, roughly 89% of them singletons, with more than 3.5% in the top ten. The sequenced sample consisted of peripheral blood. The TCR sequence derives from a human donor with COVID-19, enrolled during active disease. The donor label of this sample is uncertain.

The CDR3 is CASSLAAGAGYGYTF. CDR3 nucleotide sequence: TGTGCCAGCAGCTTGGCGGCCGGTGCGGGTTATGGCTACACCTTC. The J gene is TRBJ1-2, the V gene TRBV5-4; D uncertain. Between the trimmed V and J ends, which lost 0 bases and 5 bases, there was a span of 14 bases. This CDR3 is 15 amino acids long. CDR1 and CDR2 (germline): SGHNT, YYREEE (reference sequence).